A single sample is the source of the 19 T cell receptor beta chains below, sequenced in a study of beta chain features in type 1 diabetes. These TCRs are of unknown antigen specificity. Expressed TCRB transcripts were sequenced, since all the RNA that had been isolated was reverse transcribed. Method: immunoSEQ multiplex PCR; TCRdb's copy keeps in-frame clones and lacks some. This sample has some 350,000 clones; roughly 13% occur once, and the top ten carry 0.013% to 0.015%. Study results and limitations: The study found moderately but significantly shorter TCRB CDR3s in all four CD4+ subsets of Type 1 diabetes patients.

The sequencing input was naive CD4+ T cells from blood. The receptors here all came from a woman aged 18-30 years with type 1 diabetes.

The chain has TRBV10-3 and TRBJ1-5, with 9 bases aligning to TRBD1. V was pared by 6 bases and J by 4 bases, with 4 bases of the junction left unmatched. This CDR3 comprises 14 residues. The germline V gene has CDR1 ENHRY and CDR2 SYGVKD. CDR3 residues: CAIRAGTGNQPQHF. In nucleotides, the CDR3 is TGTGCCATCAGAGCCGGGACAGGGAATCAGCCCCAGCATTTT.

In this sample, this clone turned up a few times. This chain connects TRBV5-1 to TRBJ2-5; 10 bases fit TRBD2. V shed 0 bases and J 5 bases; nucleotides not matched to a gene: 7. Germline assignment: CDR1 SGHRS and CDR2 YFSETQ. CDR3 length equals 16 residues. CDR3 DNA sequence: TGCGCCAGCAGCTTGGAGGGTCTAGCGGGAGTTGAGACCCAGTACTTC. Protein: CASSLEGLAGVETQYF. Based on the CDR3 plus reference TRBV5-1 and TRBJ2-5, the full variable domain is KAGVTQTPRYLIKTRGQQVTLSCSPISGHRSVSWYQQTPGQGLQFLFEYFSETQRNKGNFPGRFSGRQFSNSRSEMNVSTLELGDSALYLCASSLEGLAGVETQYFGPGTRLLVL.

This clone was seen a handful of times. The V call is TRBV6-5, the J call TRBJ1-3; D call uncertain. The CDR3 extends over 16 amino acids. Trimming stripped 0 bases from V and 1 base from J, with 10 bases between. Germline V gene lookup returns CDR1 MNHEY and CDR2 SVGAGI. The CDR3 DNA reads TGTGCCAGCAGTTACTCGAGCGGCTTTTCTGGAAACACCATATATTTT. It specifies CASSYSSGFSGNTIYF.

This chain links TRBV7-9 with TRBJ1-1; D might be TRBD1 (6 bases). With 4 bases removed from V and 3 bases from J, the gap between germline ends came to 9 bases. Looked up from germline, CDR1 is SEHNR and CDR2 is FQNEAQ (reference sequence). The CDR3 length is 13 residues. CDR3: CASSSRGYTEAFF. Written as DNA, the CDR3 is TGTGCCAGCAGCTCCAGGGGATACACTGAAGCTTTCTTT.

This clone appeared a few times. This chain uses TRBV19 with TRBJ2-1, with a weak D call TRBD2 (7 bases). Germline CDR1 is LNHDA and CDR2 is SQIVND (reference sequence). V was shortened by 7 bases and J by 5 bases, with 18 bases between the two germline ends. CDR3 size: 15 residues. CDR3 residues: CASNDGGAGHNEQFF. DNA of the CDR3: TGTGCCAGTAATGATGGGGGGGCCGGACACAATGAGCAGTTCTTC.

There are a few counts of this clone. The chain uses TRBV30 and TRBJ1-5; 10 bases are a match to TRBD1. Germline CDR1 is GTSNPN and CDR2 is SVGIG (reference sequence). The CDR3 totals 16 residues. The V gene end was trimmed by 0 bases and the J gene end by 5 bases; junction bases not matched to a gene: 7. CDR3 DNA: TGTGCCTGGAGTGTACGTTATGGGACAGGGGATCAGCCCCAGCATTTT. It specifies CAWSVRYGTGDQPQHF.

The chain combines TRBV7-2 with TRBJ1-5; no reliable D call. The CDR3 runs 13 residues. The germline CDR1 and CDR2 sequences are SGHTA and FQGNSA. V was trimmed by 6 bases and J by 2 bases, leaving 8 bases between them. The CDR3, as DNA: TGTGCCAGCAGTATCCGGGGCAATCAGCCCCAGCATTTT. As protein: CASSIRGNQPQHF.

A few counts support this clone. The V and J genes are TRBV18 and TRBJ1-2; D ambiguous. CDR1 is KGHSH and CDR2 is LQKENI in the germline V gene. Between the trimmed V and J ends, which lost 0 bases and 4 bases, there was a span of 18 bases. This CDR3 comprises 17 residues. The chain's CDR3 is CASSPPSEGGYGYGYTF. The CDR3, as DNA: TGTGCCAGCTCACCACCCTCCGAGGGTGGTTACGGCTATGGCTACACCTTC.

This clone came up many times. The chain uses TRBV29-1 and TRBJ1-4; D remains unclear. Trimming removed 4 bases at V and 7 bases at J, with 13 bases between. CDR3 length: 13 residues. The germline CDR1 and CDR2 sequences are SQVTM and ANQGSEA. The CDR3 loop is CSVAVLRGEKLFF. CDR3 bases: TGCAGCGTTGCGGTTCTCCGGGGTGAAAAACTGTTTTTT. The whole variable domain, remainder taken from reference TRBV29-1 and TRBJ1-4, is SAVISQKPSRDICQRGTSLTIQCQVDSQVTMMFWYRQQPGQSLTLIATANQGSEATYESGFVIDKFPISRPNLTFSTLTVSNMSPEDSSIYLCSVAVLRGEKLFFGSGTQLSVL.

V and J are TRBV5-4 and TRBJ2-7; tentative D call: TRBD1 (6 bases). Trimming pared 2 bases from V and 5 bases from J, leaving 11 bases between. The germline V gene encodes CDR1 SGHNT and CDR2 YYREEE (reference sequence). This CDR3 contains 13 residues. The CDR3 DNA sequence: TGTGCCAGCAGCTTCCCGGACAGTAACGAGCAGTACTTC. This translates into CASSFPDSNEQYF.

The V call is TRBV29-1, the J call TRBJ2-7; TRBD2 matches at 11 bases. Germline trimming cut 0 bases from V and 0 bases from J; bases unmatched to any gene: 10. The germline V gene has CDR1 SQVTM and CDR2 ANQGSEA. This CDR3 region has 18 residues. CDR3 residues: CSVEDVGLAGPFSYEQYF. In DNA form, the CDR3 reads TGCAGCGTTGAAGATGTCGGACTAGCGGGTCCCTTCTCCTACGAGCAGTACTTC.

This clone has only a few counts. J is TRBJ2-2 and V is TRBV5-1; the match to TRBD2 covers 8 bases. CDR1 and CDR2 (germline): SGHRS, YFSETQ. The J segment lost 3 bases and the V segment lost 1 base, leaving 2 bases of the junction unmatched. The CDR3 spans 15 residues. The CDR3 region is CASSLTSGYTGELFF. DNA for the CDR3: TGCGCCAGCAGCTTGACTAGCGGATACACCGGGGAGCTGTTTTTT.

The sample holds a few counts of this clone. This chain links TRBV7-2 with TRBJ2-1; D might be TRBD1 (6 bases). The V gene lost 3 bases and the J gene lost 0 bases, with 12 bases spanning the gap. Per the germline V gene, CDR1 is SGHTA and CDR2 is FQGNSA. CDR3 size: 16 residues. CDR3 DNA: TGTGCCAGCAGCTTCCAGGGGCCGAGCTCCTACAATGAGCAGTTCTTC. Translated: CASSFQGPSSYNEQFF.

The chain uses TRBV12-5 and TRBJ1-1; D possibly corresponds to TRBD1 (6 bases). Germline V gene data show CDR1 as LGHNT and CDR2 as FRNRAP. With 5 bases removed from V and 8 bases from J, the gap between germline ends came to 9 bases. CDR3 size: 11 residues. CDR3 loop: CASGPGTEAFF. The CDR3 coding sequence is TGTGCTAGTGGTCCCGGGACAGAAGCTTTCTTT.

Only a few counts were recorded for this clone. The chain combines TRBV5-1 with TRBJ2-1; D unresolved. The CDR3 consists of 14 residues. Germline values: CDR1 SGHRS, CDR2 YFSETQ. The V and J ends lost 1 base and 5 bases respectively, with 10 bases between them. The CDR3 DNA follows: TGCGCCAGCAGCTTGCCCAAGCCCAACAATGAGCAGTTCTTC. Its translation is CASSLPKPNNEQFF.

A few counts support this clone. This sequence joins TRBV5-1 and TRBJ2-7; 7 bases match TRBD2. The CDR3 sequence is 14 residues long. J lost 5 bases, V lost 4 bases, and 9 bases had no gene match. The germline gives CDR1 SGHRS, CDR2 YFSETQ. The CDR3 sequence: CASSLSAGTDEQYF. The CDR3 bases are TGCGCCAGCAGCCTTTCAGCGGGAACCGACGAGCAGTACTTC.

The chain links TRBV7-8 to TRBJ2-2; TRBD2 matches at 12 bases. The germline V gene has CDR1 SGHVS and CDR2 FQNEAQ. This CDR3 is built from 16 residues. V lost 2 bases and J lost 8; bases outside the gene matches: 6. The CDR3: CASSLRLAGVTGELFF. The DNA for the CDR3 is TGTGCCAGCAGCTTAAGACTAGCGGGAGTAACGGGGGAGCTGTTTTTT.

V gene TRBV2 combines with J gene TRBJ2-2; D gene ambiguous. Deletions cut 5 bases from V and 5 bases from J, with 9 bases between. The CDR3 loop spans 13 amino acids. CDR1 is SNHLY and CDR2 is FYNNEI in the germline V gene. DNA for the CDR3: TGTGCCAGCAGTTTCGGTTGGACCGGGGAGCTGTTTTTT. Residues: CASSFGWTGELFF.

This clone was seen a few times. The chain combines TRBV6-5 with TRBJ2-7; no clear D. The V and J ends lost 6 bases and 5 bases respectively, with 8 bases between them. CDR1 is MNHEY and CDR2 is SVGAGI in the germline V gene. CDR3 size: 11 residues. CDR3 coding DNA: TGTGCCAGCAGCTACGCTAACGAGCAGTACTTC. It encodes CASSYANEQYF.